Listed below are T cell receptor beta chains from one sample, sequenced in a study of identifying expanded T cells in peripheral blood. Clones were sequenced by immunoSEQ multiplex PCR, and TCRdb holds only the in-frame ones, with some missing. Here the sample spans some 75,000 clones, under 90% being singletons. Sequencing was carried out using blood. These TCRs come from a person between 18 and 69 years old in good health. The CDR3 runs from the conserved cysteine through the conserved F or W.

j_gene | v_gene | CDR3aa
TRBJ1-4 | TRBV19 | CASSGAAKTNNEKLFF
TRBJ2-1 | TRBV7-3 | CASSRKGGLEHEQFF
TRBJ2-7 | TRBV29-1 | CSALTGTEQYF
TRBJ2-5 | TRBV6-5 | CASSRALGETQYF
TRBJ2-5 | TRBV29-1 | CSVTGAGGSETQYF
TRBJ2-7 | TRBV21-1 | CASTQGLEYF
TRBJ1-1 | TRBV7-2 | CASSLSGGEAFF
TRBJ2-1 | TRBV28 | CASIGGGGYGEQFF
TRBJ2-3 | TRBV28 | CASSRTDTQYF
TRBJ2-7 | TRBV19 | CASSLHKREPYEQYF